Here is one TCR beta chain with its context. The antigen remains undetermined. All graft-versus-host disease patients had gastrointestinal involvement and received several lines of directed therapy. The sample belongs to a study of tissue T cells after allogeneic stem cell transplantation. Study conclusions and caveats: Sampling depth was limited, and the cohort was small and clinically varied. Which tissue TCRs were alloreactive or antigen-specific was not determined. Some clones might be persisting host cells. Tissue-detected TCR repertoire was only partly captured by blood and spleen T cells.

This CDR3 spans 13 amino acids. V gave up 9 bases and J gave up 4 bases; unmatched junction bases: 5. Germline values: CDR1 SGHRS, CDR2 YFSETQ. Generated by immunoSEQ multiplex PCR, the TCRdb table keeps only in-frame clones and is missing some. The sample contains some 1,800 clones, 75% to 80% of which appear only once. This chain joins TRBV5-1 and TRBJ1-3; 9 positions agree with TRBD1. The starting material was colon tissue, obtained at autopsy. This TCR derives from a male patient aged 40-70 years with steroid-refractory graft-versus-host disease after an allogeneic stem cell transplant. Some T cells may possibly be graft donor cells. The DNA of the CDR3 is TGCGCCACTAGGACAGGGGACGGAAACACCATATATTTT. This gives the protein CATRTGDGNTIYF.